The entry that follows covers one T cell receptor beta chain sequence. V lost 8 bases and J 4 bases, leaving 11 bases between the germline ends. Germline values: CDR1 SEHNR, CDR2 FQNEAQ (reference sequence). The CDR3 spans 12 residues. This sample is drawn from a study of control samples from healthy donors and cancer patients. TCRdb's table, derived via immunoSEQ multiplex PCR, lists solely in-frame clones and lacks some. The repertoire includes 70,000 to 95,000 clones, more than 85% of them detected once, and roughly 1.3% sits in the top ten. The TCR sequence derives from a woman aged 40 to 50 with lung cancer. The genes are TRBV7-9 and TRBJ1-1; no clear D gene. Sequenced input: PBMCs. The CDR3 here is CASLEWGTEAFF. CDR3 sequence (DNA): TGTGCCAGCCTCGAGTGGGGCACTGAAGCTTTCTTT. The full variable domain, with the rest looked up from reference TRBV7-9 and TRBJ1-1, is DTGVSQNPRHKITKRGQNVTFRCDPISEHNRLYWYRQTLGQGPEFLTYFQNEAQLEKSRLLSDRFSAERPKGSFSTLEIQRTEQGDSAMYLCASLEWGTEAFFGQGTRLTVV.